Here is one T cell receptor (beta chain) with its context. This specimen belongs to a study of T cells of healthy individuals. CDR1 is SEHNR and CDR2 is FQNEAQ in the germline V gene (reference sequence). The CDR3 spans 12 residues. Trimming removed 1 base from V and 10 bases from J, with 10 bases in between. TCRdb processed the 5' RACE reads anew with MiXCR; each CDR3 protein has one entry. Of 95,000 to 100,000 distinct CDR3 sequences listed, approximately 15% are singletons. The genes are TRBV7-9 and TRBJ1-1; D ambiguous. The sequence was obtained from a human donor in good health. CDR3 loop: CASSLGGTGAFF. The DNA for the CDR3 is TGTGCCAGCAGCTTAGGGGGTACCGGAGCTTTCTTT.